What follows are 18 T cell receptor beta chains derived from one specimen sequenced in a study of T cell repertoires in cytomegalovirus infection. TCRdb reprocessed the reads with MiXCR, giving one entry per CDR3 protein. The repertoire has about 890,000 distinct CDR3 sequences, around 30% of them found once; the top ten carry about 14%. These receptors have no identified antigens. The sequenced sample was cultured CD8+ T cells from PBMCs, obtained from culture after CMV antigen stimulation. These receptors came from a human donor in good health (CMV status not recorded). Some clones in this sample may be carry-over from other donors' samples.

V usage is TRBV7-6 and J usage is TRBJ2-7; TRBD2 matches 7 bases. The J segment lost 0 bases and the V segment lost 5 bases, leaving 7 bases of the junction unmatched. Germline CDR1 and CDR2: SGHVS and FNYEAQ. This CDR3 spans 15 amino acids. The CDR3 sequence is CASSGGDIGSYEQYF. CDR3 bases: TGTGCCAGCAGCGGGGGGGATATAGGCTCCTACGAGCAGTACTTC.

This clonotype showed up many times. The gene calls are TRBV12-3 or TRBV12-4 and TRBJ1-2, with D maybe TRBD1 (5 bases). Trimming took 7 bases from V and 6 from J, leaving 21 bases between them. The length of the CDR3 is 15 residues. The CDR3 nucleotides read TGTGCCAGCACTCCGGGGCGCCCCGGGACTCATGGCTACACCTTC. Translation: CASTPGRPGTHGYTF.

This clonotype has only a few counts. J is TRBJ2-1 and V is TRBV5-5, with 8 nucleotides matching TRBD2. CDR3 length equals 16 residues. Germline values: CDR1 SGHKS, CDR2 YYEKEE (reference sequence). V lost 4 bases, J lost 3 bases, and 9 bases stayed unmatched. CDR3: CASSQPLADIYNEQFF. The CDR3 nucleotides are TGTGCCAGCAGCCAGCCACTAGCGGACATCTACAATGAGCAGTTCTTC.

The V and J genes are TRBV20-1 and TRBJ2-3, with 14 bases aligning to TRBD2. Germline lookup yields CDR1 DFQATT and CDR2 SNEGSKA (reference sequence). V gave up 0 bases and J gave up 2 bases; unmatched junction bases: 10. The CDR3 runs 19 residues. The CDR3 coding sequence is TGCAGTGCTAGAGATATCGCGACTAGCGGGGGGGCCTTCACAGATACGCAGTATTTT. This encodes CSARDIATSGGAFTDTQYF.

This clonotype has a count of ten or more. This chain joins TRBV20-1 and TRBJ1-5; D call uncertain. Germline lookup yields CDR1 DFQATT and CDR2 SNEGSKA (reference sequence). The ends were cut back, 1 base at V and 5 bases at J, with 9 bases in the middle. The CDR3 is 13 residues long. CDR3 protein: CSARGGFDQPQHF. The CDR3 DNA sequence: TGCAGTGCTAGAGGAGGGTTTGATCAGCCCCAGCATTTT.

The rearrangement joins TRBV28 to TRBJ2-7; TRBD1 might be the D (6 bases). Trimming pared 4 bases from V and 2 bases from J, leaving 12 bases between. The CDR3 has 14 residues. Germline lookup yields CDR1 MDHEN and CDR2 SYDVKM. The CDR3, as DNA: TGTGCCAGCAGTTCCAGGGGTCCAACCTACGAGCAGTACGTC. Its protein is CASSSRGPTYEQYV.

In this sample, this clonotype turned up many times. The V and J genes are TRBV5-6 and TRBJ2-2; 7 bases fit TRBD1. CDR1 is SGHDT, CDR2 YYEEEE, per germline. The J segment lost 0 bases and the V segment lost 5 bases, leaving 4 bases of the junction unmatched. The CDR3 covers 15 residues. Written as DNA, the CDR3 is TGTGCCAGCAGTCCCGGGACAGCGAACACCGGGGAGCTGTTTTTT. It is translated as CASSPGTANTGELFF.

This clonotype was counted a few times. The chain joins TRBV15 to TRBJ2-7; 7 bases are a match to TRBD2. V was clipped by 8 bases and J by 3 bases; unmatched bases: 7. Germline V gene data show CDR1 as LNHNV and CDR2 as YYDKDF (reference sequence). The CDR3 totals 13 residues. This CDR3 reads CATRKREGYEQYF. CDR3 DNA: TGTGCCACCCGTAAGAGGGAGGGCTACGAGCAGTACTTC.

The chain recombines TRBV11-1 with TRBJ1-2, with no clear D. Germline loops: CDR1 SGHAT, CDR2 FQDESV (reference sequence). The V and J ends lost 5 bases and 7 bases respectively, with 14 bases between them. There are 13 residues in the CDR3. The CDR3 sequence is CASSKTREAGYTF. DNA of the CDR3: TGTGCCAGCAGCAAGACTCGGGAGGCTGGCTACACCTTC.

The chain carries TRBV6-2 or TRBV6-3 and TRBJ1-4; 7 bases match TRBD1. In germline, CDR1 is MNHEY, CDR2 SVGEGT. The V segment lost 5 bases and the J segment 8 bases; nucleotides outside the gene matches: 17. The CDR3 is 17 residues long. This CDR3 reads CASSTYDDRASQEKLFF. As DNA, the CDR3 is TGTGCCAGCAGTACTTACGATGACAGGGCAAGCCAGGAAAAACTGTTTTTT.

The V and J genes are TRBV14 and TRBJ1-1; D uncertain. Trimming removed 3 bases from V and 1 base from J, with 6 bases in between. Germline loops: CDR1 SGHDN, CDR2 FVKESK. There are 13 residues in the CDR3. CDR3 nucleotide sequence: TGTGCCAGCAGCCAGCACAAGAACACTGAAGCTTTCTTT. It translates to CASSQHKNTEAFF.

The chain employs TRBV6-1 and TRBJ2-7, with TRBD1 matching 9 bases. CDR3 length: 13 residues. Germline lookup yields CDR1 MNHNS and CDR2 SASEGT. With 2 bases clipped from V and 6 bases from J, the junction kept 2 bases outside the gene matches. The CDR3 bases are TGTGCCAGCAGTGAATTGGACAGGGGCGAGCAGTACTTC. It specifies CASSELDRGEQYF.

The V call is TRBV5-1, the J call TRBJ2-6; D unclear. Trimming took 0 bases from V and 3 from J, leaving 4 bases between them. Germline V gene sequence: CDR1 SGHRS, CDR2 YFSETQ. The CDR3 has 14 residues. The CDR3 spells CASSLDFGANVLTF. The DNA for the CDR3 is TGCGCCAGCAGCTTGGACTTTGGGGCCAACGTCCTGACTTTC.

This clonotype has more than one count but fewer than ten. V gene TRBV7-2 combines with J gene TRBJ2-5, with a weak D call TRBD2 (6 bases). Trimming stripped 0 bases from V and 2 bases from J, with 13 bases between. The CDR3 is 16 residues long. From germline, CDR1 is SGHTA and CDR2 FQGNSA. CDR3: CASSLAWAGTQETQYF. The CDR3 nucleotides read TGTGCCAGCAGCTTAGCTTGGGCGGGGACTCAAGAGACCCAGTACTTC.

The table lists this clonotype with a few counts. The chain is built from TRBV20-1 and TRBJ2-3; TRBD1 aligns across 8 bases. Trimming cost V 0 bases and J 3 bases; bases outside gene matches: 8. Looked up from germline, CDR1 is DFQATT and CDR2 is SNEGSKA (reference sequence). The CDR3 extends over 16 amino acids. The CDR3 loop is CSARDRRTGRTDTQYF. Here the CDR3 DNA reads TGCAGTGCTAGAGATAGACGGACAGGGCGAACAGATACGCAGTATTTT.

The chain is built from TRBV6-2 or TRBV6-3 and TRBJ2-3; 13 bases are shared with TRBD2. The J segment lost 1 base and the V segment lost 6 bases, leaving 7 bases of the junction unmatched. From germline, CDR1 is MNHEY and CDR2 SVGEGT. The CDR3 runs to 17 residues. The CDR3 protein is CASRSTSGGARTDTQYF. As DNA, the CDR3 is TGTGCCAGCAGATCTACTAGCGGGGGGGCCCGCACAGATACGCAGTATTTT.

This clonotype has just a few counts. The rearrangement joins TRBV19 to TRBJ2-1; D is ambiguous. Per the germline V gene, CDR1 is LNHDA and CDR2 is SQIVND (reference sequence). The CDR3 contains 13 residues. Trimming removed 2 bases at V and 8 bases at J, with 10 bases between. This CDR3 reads CASSIRLVDEQFF. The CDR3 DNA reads TGTGCCAGTAGTATAAGGTTGGTCGATGAGCAGTTCTTC.

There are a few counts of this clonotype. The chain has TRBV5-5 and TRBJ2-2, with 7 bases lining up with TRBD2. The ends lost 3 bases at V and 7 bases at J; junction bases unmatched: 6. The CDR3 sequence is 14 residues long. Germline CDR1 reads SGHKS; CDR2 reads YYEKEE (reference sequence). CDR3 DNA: TGTGCCAGCAGCTCTACCCGGGGGGACGGGGAGCTGTTTTTT. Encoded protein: CASSSTRGDGELFF.